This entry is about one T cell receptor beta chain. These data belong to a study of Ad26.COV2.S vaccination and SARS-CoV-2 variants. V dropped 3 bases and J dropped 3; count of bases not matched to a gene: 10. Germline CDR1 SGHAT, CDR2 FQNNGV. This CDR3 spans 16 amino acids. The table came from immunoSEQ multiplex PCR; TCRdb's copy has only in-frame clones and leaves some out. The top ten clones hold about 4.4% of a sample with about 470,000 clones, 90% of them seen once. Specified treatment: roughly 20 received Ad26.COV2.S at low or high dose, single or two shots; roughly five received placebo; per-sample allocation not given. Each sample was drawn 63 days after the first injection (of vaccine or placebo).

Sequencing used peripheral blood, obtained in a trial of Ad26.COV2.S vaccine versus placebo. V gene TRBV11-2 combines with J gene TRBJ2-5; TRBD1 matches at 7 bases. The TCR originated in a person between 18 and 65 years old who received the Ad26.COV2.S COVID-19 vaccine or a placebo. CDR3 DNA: TGTGCCAGCAGCTTCACAGGGGTGGGGTATAAAGAGACCCAGTACTTC. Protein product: CASSFTGVGYKETQYF.